Detailed here is one T cell receptor (beta chain). Its antigen is still unknown. Germline V gene sequence: CDR1 MNHEY, CDR2 SMNVEV (reference sequence). This CDR3 region has 15 residues. V lost 6 bases to trimming and J lost 4 bases; unmatched junction nucleotides: 8. This sample is part of a study of cytomegalovirus exposure and HLA in healthy donors. Study-wide results and limits: The study carried out a later analysis of TCR beta sequences. It associated approximately 15,000 of them with specific HLA alleles at a false discovery rate of 0.05. About 87% or about 30% of the time was how often most TCR beta V segments were productive, according to an earlier analysis.

PCR employed 60 Vbeta and 13 Jbeta primers. Generated by immunoSEQ multiplex PCR, the TCRdb table keeps only in-frame clones and is missing some. The table records 150,000 to 200,000 clones, 60% to 85% of them present only once. Sequencing input: PBMCs. This clonotype was obtained from a man aged 18 to 29 in good health and CMV-seronegative. The genes are TRBV27 and TRBJ2-1, with TRBD2 identical over 8 bases. CDR3 region: CASSPLAGGYNEQFF. DNA for the CDR3: TGTGCCAGCAGCCCCCTGGCGGGAGGTTACAATGAGCAGTTCTTC.